What follows are 2 T cell receptor beta chains derived from one specimen sequenced in a study of shared clonotypes between healthy human individuals. Naive-designated CD8 cells lacked CD45RO, were positively enriched for CCR7, and omitted terminally differentiated effector memory CD45RA+ cells. TCRdb's copy holds only in-frame clones and misses some; the assay was immunoSEQ multiplex PCR. In the table there are 1.5 million to 2.5 million clones, over 85% of which are singletons. The specimen sequenced was naive CD8+ T cells sorted from blood. These receptors all stem from a man younger than 35 in good health.

V and J are TRBV6-1 and TRBJ1-3, with D unresolved. Germline CDR1 is MNHNS and CDR2 is SASEGT. V lost 2 bases and J lost 0, with 2 bases in between. The CDR3 length is 13 residues. The CDR3: CASSENSGNTIYF. The CDR3 DNA reads as TGTGCCAGCAGTGAAAACTCTGGAAACACCATATATTTT.

The genes are TRBV28 and TRBJ1-1, with TRBD1 matching over 10 bases. There are 16 residues in the CDR3. The germline CDR1 and CDR2 sequences are MDHEN and SYDVKM. Losses at the gene ends were 6 bases for V and 6 bases for J; bases not matched to a gene: 13. The CDR3 nucleotides read TGTGCCAGCAGCTACTCCCCGGGGACAGGGGCTGCTGAAGCTTTCTTT. It encodes CASSYSPGTGAAEAFF.